This is a list of T cell receptor beta chains from one sample in a study of HIV-infected patients and healthy controls. TCRdb itself ran the 5' RACE reads through MiXCR, one entry per CDR3 protein. Of 15,000 to 20,000 distinct CDR3 sequences in the sample, around 5.5% were seen once. Sequences were obtained from blood. The receptors were sampled from an adult in good health. CDR3s include the opening cysteine and the closing phenylalanine or tryptophan. The size of a clone is reported for some rows only, either as once, few or many, or as a class for expanded clones.

abundance	v_gene	j_gene	CDR3aa
medium-sized	TRBV10-3	TRBJ2-3	CATRNRDRGPSTDTQYF
many	TRBV5-1	TRBJ1-1	CASSPLGVPGGTEAFF
many	TRBV6-2/TRBV6-3	TRBJ2-7	CASSPQGSIPGAYEQYF
many	TRBV6-2/TRBV6-3	TRBJ2-1	CASSYSSTGGNEQFF
few	TRBV27	TRBJ1-2	CASSPAGTVFNYGYTF
-	TRBV27	TRBJ2-3	CASKERTDTQYF
many	TRBV28	TRBJ2-5	CASSFQGSGGQETQYF
many	TRBV6-5	TRBJ2-5	CASSSPIWRGGEETQYF
-	TRBV6-5	TRBJ1-5	CASSYSYPGASNQPQHF
many	TRBV12-3/TRBV12-4	TRBJ2-3	CASSLLKSTDTQYF
many	TRBV11-1	TRBJ1-5	CASSSWTGGPQHF
many	TRBV7-9	TRBJ2-7	CASSSSTKGGRSYEQYF
many	TRBV7-2	TRBJ2-3	CASSFSGGPGTDTQYF
many	TRBV3-1	TRBJ2-3	CASSQLTGDTQYF
medium-sized	TRBV18	TRBJ1-1	CASSPPTIVNTEAFF
many	TRBV4-3	TRBJ1-1	CASSQDFGAEAFF
many	TRBV29-1	TRBJ2-3	CSVDGGATDTQYF
many	TRBV7-9	TRBJ2-3	CASSSTRFSDSGLKTDTQYF
many	TRBV6-2/TRBV6-3	TRBJ1-6	CASSPGDRGHGSPLHF
many	TRBV7-9	TRBJ2-3	CASSPRSGTDTQYF
few	TRBV11-2	TRBJ2-7	CASSLEEQYF
medium-sized	TRBV5-1	TRBJ2-5	CASSVRDRKETQYF
many	TRBV28	TRBJ1-1	CASRLRTGGTEAFF
-	TRBV30	TRBJ1-2	CASRLRGRENYGYTF
many	TRBV29-1	TRBJ1-6	CSVAGGDGDNSPLHF
-	TRBV20-1	TRBJ1-1	CSAKRTDTEAFF
medium-sized	TRBV18	TRBJ1-1	CASSPGRDPGRIPEAFF
many	TRBV10-3	TRBJ2-7	CAIKGQGAIYEQYF
-	TRBV10-3	TRBJ2-1	CAISPGLAGGRDEQFF
medium-sized	TRBV28	TRBJ1-1	CASSLSARKKAFF
many	TRBV2	TRBJ2-7	CASSEGSSYEQYF
many	TRBV3-1	TRBJ2-4	CASSQGTARLGVAKNIQYF
many	TRBV6-5	TRBJ1-2	CASSYRNPGLLYGYTF